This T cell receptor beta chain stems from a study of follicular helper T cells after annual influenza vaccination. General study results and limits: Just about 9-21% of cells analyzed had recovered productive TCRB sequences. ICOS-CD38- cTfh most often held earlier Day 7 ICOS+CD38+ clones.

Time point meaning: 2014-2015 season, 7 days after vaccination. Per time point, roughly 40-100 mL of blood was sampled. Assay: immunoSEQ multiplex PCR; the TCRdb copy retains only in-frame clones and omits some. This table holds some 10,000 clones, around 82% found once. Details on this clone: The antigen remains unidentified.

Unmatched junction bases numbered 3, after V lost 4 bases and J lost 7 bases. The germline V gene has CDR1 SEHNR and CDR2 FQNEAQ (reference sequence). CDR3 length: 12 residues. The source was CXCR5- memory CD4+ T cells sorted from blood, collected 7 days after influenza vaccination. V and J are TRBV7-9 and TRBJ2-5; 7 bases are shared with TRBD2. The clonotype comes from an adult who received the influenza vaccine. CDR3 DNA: TGTGCCAGCAGCTCCCCGGGGGGGACCCAGTACTTC. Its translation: CASSSPGGTQYF.